This entry features one TCR beta chain sequence. This sample stems from a study of regulatory T cells in long-lasting Graves disease. Libraries of TCR beta came from iRepertoire HTBI primers plus Arm-PCR of CDR3 regions. TCRdb ran MiXCR on the multiplex PCR reads and lists one entry per CDR3 protein. The data show hundreds of thousands of distinct CDR3 sequences, around 17% seen once. Stated time point: newly diagnosed GD, antithyroid drugs for less than 3 months. From PBMCs, RNA was extracted and then used to make the TCR library. Germline V gene data show CDR1 as MDHEN and CDR2 as SYDVKM. The CDR3 is made up of 12 amino acids. Trimming cost V 8 bases and J 0 bases, with 2 bases left between them. This sample was shared with a second study, whose subject was T cells in Graves' hyperthyroidism and ophthalmopathy. In that study: First-round RT-PCR with HTBI primers amplified the TCR CDR3 region.

The sequenced sample was peripheral blood mononuclear cells (PBMCs), obtained at new diagnosis, from a patient treated with antithyroid drugs. This TCR derives from a man aged 35 to 55 with Graves disease. The rearrangement joins TRBV28 to TRBJ1-6; no firm D call. The CDR3 here is CASFSYNSPLHF. CDR3 nucleotides: TGTGCCAGCTTCTCCTATAATTCACCCCTCCACTTT.